This TCR beta chain was documented in a study of T cell responses to AZD1222 COVID-19 vaccine. Germline CDR1 and CDR2: LGHNA and YNFKEQ. V gave up 4 bases and J gave up 4 bases, with 20 bases separating them. The CDR3 runs 16 residues. Findings of the study overall: The span of vaccine-associated CD4 TCRs extended across spike, with dominance at 160-218 and 743-854. A mostly white British donor set with more females was recruited, and clonal diversity was possibly underestimated. Repertoire sampling occurred only after the peak T cell response. Just 5 to 7 AZD1222 recipients were seropositive at baseline.

A word on this clone: Antigen: not known.

Generated by immunoSEQ multiplex PCR, the TCRdb table keeps only in-frame clones and is missing some. This sample has some 67,000 clones, with roughly four fifths found just once. This clonotype was obtained from an adult who received the AZD1222 COVID-19 vaccine. The sequencing used peripheral blood, collected 28 days after the second AZD1222 dose. V usage is TRBV4-2 and J usage is TRBJ2-7; a weak D match, TRBD2 (6 bases). CDR3 region: CASSRRGAGSNYEQYF. The CDR3 coding sequence is TGTGCCAGCAGCCGGCGGGGAGCAGGGTCAAATTACGAGCAGTACTTC.